A selection of T cell receptor beta chains follows, all from one sample in a study of blood T cell repertoires in COVID-19. The repertoire was sequenced with immunoSEQ multiplex PCR; TCRdb's copy has only in-frame clones and lacks some. This sample carries 370,000 or so clones, 70% to 85% of them seen once, and the ten largest clones take 1.1%. Sequences were obtained from peripheral blood. Source of these receptors: a human donor with acute or convalescent COVID-19. The donor label of this sample is uncertain. Each CDR3 is given with its conserved first and last residue. The order of the fields is D gene, V gene, clone size, J gene, CDR3 protein, CDR3 DNA. D genes are given only for firm matches. Part of the rows lack a size; the others show once, few, many or a class for expanded clones.

TRBD1	TRBV5-5	-	TRBJ2-7	CASLPGTGVYEQYF	TGTGCCAGCCTCCCCGGGACAGGGGTATACGAGCAGTACTTC
-	TRBV28	-	TRBJ2-5	CASSTGQVTQYF	TGTGCCAGCAGCACAGGACAAGTGACCCAGTACTTC
TRBD1	TRBV3-1/TRBV3-2	few	TRBJ2-7	CASSRDRYYEQYF	TGTGCCAGCAGCCGGGACAGATACTACGAGCAGTACTTC
TRBD1	TRBV5-1	-	TRBJ2-7	CASSAGQAGYEQYF	TGCGCCAGCAGCGCGGGACAGGCCGGGTACGAGCAGTACTTC
TRBD1	TRBV6-1	-	TRBJ1-6	CASSGDRGSPYNSPLHF	TGTGCCAGCAGTGGGGACAGGGGATCCCCTTATAATTCACCCCTCCACTTT
-	TRBV3-1/TRBV3-2	-	TRBJ1-4	CASSQRGVENEKLFF	TGTGCCAGCAGCCAGCGGGGAGTTGAGAATGAAAAACTGTTTTTT
-	TRBV5-4	-	TRBJ1-1	CASSLAWGGTEAFF	TGTGCCAGCAGCTTGGCCTGGGGGGGCACTGAAGCTTTCTTT
-	TRBV10-3	-	TRBJ1-1	CAISETANTEAFF	TGTGCCATCAGTGAGACAGCGAACACTGAAGCTTTCTTT
-	TRBV19	once	TRBJ2-5	CASSSDSWAGETQYF	TGTGCCAGTAGTTCTGATTCATGGGCCGGAGAGACCCAGTACTTC
-	TRBV9	few	TRBJ1-6	CASSIRAGVLHF	TGTGCCAGCAGCATAAGGGCCGGGGTCCTCCACTTT
TRBD1	TRBV14	-	TRBJ1-2	CASSQDRGQVIGSGYTF	TGTGCCAGCAGCCAAGATCGGGGACAGGTTATCGGCTCTGGCTACACCTTC
-	TRBV7-2	-	TRBJ2-3	CASSLAGQGRSDTQYF	TGTGCCAGCAGCTTAGCTGGGCAGGGAAGGTCCGATACGCAGTATTTT
TRBD1	TRBV18	-	TRBJ2-7	CASSSQTGYYEQYF	TGTGCCAGCTCATCACAGACAGGGTACTACGAGCAGTACTTC
-	TRBV7-8	-	TRBJ2-1	CASSLVAGQRYNEQFF	TGTGCCAGCAGCTTAGTGGCAGGACAAAGGTACAATGAGCAGTTCTTC
TRBD1	TRBV4-1	few	TRBJ1-2	CASSQDRGVDYGYTF	TGCGCCAGCAGCCAGGACAGGGGGGTAGACTATGGCTACACCTTC
-	TRBV7-9	-	TRBJ2-7	CASSSQDFAYEQYF	TGTGCCAGCAGCTCGCAGGATTTTGCCTACGAGCAGTACTTC
TRBD2	TRBV5-1	-	TRBJ2-1	CASRIAGELRNEQFF	TGCGCCAGCAGAATTGCGGGAGAGCTGCGGAATGAGCAGTTCTTC
-	TRBV27	-	TRBJ1-2	CASRPQGSNYGYTF	TGTGCCAGCAGACCACAGGGAAGTAACTATGGCTACACCTTC
TRBD1	TRBV20-1	once	TRBJ1-6	CSAATGTPLHF	TGCAGTGCCGCGACAGGGACACCCCTCCACTTT
-	TRBV7-9	-	TRBJ1-1	CASSFDVDRRTEAFF	TGTGCCAGCAGCTTTGATGTAGACAGAAGGACTGAAGCTTTCTTT
-	TRBV10-2	-	TRBJ1-4	CASSGGWTGDEKLFF	TGCGCCAGCAGTGGAGGCTGGACGGGGGATGAAAAACTGTTTTTT
-	TRBV7-8	-	TRBJ2-3	CASSLAHTDTQYF	TGTGCCAGCAGCCTAGCACACACAGATACGCAGTATTTT
-	TRBV5-5	-	TRBJ1-4	CASFQKQQPPEKLFF	TGTGCCAGCTTCCAAAAACAGCAGCCCCCTGAAAAACTGTTTTTT
TRBD1	TRBV5-1	-	TRBJ2-1	CASSPFDREYNEQFF	TGCGCCAGCAGCCCTTTTGACAGGGAATACAATGAGCAGTTCTTC
-	TRBV28	-	TRBJ1-2	CASSLEGLRGYTF	TGTGCCAGCAGCTTGGAGGGACTCAGGGGCTACACCTTC
TRBD1	TRBV4-1	-	TRBJ1-6	CASSQQRGPLYRSPLHF	TGCGCCAGCAGCCAACAAAGGGGGCCCCTTTACCGCTCACCCCTCCACTTT
TRBD2	TRBV18	many	TRBJ2-2	CASSRWTSGRNTGELFF	TGTGCCAGCTCGCGATGGACTAGCGGGAGGAACACCGGGGAGCTGTTTTTT
-	TRBV28	-	TRBJ1-4	CASRISGTGEEKLFF	TGTGCCAGCAGGATTTCCGGGACGGGGGAGGAAAAACTGTTTTTT
TRBD2	TRBV2	many	TRBJ2-7	CASSAGLAGGEQYF	TGTGCCAGCAGTGCGGGACTAGCGGGGGGTGAGCAGTACTTC
-	TRBV6-1	-	TRBJ1-6	CASSEYRGGNSPLHF	TGTGCCAGCAGTGAATATCGGGGTGGGAATTCACCCCTCCACTTT
TRBD1	TRBV7-2	-	TRBJ1-1	CASSLRLGTGNTEAFF	TGTGCCAGCAGCTTAAGGCTGGGGACAGGGAACACTGAAGCTTTCTTT
-	TRBV21-1	-	TRBJ2-2	CASSVKGTTGGELFF	TGTGCCAGCAGCGTAAAGGGGACTACTGGCGGGGAGCTGTTTTTT
TRBD1	TRBV6-5	many	TRBJ2-7	CASSWGSGQSYEQYF	TGTGCCAGCAGTTGGGGATCGGGACAGTCCTACGAGCAGTACTTC
-	TRBV11-2	once	TRBJ2-5	CASSPRVDGGLKTQYF	TGTGCCAGCAGCCCTCGGGTGGATGGAGGGTTGAAGACCCAGTACTTC
-	TRBV2	-	TRBJ1-5	CASSNRVDQPQHF	TGTGCCAGCAGCAACAGGGTGGATCAGCCCCAGCATTTT
-	TRBV30	-	TRBJ1-2	CALKGGIYGYTF	TGTGCCCTCAAGGGGGGGATCTATGGCTACACCTTC
-	TRBV4-1	-	TRBJ2-2	CASSQEVSPSPGELFF	TGCGCCAGCAGCCAAGAAGTGAGTCCGTCGCCCGGGGAGCTGTTTTTT
TRBD1	TRBV12-3/TRBV12-4	-	TRBJ2-7	CASSFGTGRGYF	TGTGCCAGCAGTTTTGGGACAGGGAGGGGGTACTTC
TRBD2	TRBV5-1	-	TRBJ2-7	CASSNLLAGGEQYF	TGCGCCAGCAGCAACCTTCTAGCGGGAGGCGAGCAGTACTTC
-	TRBV7-9	-	TRBJ2-1	CASSPGDPRRNEQFF	TGTGCCAGCAGCCCCGGCGACCCCCGGAGGAATGAGCAGTTCTTC
-	TRBV28	-	TRBJ2-7	CASSLYLTRSPRLYEQYF	TGTGCCAGCAGTTTATATCTTACGCGGTCTCCACGTCTTTACGAGCAGTACTTC
-	TRBV3-1/TRBV3-2	-	TRBJ2-4	CASSQEGGRRNIQYF	TGTGCCAGCAGCCAAGAGGGGGGTAGGAGGAACATTCAGTACTTC
-	TRBV6-5	-	TRBJ1-2	CASSKTDGNYYGYTF	TGTGCCAGCAGTAAAACGGACGGGAACTACTATGGCTACACCTTC
-	TRBV9	-	TRBJ1-6	CASSVGQALGNSPLHF	TGTGCCAGCAGCGTAGGACAGGCGTTGGGTAATTCACCCCTCCACTTT
TRBD1	TRBV4-1	-	TRBJ1-5	CASSQAGTARGTGRQHF	TGCGCCAGCAGCCAAGCCGGGACAGCACGCGGCACGGGGCGCCAGCATTTT
-	TRBV6-5	-	TRBJ1-4	CASSTSGATNEKLFF	TGTGCCAGCAGTACATCAGGGGCAACTAATGAAAAACTGTTTTTT
TRBD2	TRBV7-9	-	TRBJ2-3	CASSLEGGWSTDTQYF	TGTGCCAGCAGCCTGGAGGGAGGGTGGAGCACAGATACGCAGTATTTT